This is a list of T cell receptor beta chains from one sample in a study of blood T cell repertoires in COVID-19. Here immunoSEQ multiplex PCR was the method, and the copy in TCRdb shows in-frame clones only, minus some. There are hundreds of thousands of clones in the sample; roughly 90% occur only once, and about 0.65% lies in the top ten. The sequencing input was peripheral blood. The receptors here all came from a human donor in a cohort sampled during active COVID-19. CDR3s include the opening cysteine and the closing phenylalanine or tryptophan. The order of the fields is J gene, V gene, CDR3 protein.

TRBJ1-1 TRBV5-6 CASSFIGPGGAEAFF
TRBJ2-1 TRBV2 CASRGLRNEQFF
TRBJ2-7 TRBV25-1 CASSETAGGPSYEQYF
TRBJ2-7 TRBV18 CASSQMVTGIGNEQYF
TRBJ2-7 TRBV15 CATSGVERGRYEQYF
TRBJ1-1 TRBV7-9 CASSSDFGGTEAFF
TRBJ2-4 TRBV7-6 CASSQIPGNIQYF
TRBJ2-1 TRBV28 CASSLIRYNEQFF
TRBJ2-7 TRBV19 CASSLGRLAGGAYEQYF
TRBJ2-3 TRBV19 CASSWGGGSVWADTQYF
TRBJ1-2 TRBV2 CASRLARDGPRGYTF
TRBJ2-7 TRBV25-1 CASSTPGTGGEQYF
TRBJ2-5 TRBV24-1 CATRGQGQGAQYF
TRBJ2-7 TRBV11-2 CASSLRWRDRNRYEQYF